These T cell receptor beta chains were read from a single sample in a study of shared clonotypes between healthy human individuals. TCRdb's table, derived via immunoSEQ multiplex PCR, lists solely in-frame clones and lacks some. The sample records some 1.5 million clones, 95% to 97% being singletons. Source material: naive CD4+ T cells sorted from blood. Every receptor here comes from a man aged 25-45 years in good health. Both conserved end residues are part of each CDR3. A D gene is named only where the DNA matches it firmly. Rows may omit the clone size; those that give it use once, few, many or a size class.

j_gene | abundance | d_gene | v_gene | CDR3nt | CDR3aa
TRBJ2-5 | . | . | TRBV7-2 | TGTGCCAGCAGCAATACACCGGAGCGGAGGGAGACCCAGTACTTC | CASSNTPERRETQYF
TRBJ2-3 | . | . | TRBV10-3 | TGTGCCATCAGAGGCACAGATACGCAGTATTTT | CAIRGTDTQYF
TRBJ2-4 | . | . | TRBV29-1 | TGCAGCGTCGTGGGCAGGGTGGCGGCCAAAAACATTCAGTACTTC | CSVVGRVAAKNIQYF
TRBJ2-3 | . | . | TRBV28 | TGTGCCAGCAGTACCCCTCAGACAGGCCGGGTTGTTCCAGATACGCAGTATTTT | CASSTPQTGRVVPDTQYF
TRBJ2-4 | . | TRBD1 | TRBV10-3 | TGTGCCACGACAGGGGAAGGGAAAAACATTCAGTACTTC | CATTGEGKNIQYF
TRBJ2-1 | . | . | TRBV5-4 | TGTGCCAGCAGCGTTCGACGGAGCTCCTACAATGAGCAGTTCTTC | CASSVRRSSYNEQFF
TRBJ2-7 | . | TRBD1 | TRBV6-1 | TGTGCCAGCAAGGGGGCCGGGACAGGATTCTACGAGCAGTACTTC | CASKGAGTGFYEQYF
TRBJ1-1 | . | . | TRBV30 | TGTGCCTGGAGTGTAGGGGGGGGCACTGAAGCTTTCTTT | CAWSVGGGTEAFF
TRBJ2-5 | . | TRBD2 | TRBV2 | TGTGCCAGCAGTCCGGGACTAGCAACGAAAGAGACCCAGTACTTC | CASSPGLATKETQYF
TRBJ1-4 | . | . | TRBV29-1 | TGCAGCGTTGAAGAACTAGGGACGAATGAAAAACTGTTTTTT | CSVEELGTNEKLFF
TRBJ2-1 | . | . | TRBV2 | TGTGCCAGCAGTGTAAGGGGTAATGAGCAGTTCTTC | CASSVRGNEQFF
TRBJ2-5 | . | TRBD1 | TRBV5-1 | TGCGCCAGCAGCTTAAGGGACAGTCGACAAGAGACCCAGTACTTC | CASSLRDSRQETQYF
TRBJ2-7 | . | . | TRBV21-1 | TGTGCCAGCAGCAAATTTTTATTCTCCTACGAGCAGTACTTC | CASSKFLFSYEQYF
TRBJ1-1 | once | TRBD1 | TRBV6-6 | TGTGCCAGCAGACATCTGGGACAGATGAACACTGAAGCTTTCTTT | CASRHLGQMNTEAFF
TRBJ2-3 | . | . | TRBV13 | TGTGCCAGCAGCCTTAGCACAGATACGCAGTATTTT | CASSLSTDTQYF
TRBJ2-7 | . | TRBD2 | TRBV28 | TGTGCCAGCGGCCCGGGTGGCGGGAGAACAGGTTACGAGCAGTACTTC | CASGPGGGRTGYEQYF
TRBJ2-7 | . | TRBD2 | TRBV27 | TGTGCCAGCAGTTTCCGGACTAGCGGCTACGAGCAGTACTTC | CASSFRTSGYEQYF
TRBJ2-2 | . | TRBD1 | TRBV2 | TGTGCCAGCAGGACCAAGGGGGCAGGAGGCACCGGGGAGCTGTTTTTT | CASRTKGAGGTGELFF
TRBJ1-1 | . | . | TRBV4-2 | TGTGCCAGCAGCCTGGGAGCGAACACTGAAGCTTTCTTT | CASSLGANTEAFF
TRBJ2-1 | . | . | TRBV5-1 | TGCGCCAGCAGCTCCGTAGGGGGTGAGGCCAAACTCTTCTTC | CASSSVGGEAKLFF
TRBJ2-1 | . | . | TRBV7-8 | TGTGCCAGCAGCTTAGCCGGGCCCTGGGATGAGCAGTTCTTC | CASSLAGPWDEQFF
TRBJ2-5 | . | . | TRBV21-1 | TGTGCCAGCAGCAAGTCATCACTGATCTGGATATGGGAGACCCAGTACTTC | CASSKSSLIWIWETQYF
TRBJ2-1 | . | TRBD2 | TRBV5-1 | TGCGCCAGCAGCTTGGCCCTAGCGGAATACAATGAGCAGTTCTTC | CASSLALAEYNEQFF
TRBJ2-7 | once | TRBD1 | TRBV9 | TGTGCCAGCAGCGTTAGATGGGACAGGGTTCAGGTCTACGAGCAGTACTTC | CASSVRWDRVQVYEQYF
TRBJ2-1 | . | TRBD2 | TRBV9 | TGTGCCAGCAGCGTAGTTAGCGGGAGATATTATGAGCAGTTCTTC | CASSVVSGRYYEQFF
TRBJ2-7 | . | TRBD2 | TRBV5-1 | TGCGCCAGCTCTAGGGCGGGAGCTGACTACGAGCAGTACTTC | CASSRAGADYEQYF
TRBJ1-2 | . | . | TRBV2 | TGTGCCAGCAGTGAAAAGACAGCTAGCGATGGCTACACCTTC | CASSEKTASDGYTF
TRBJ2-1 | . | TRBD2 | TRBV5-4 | TGTGCCAGCAGCTTGAGTGGACTAGCGGGAGTAGGGGGTGAGCAGTTCTTC | CASSLSGLAGVGGEQFF
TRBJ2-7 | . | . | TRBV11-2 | TGTGCCAGCAGCTTAGACGGACCACTTTACGAGCAGTACTTC | CASSLDGPLYEQYF
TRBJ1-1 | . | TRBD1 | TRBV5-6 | TGTGCCAGCAGATTCAGGACAGGGAGATTTGGTGAAGCTTTCTTT | CASRFRTGRFGEAFF
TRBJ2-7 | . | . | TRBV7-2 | TGTGCCAGCAGCTTAGGAGCTTATAACGAGCAGTACTTC | CASSLGAYNEQYF
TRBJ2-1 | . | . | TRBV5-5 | TGTGCCAGCAGCACACCACAGGCTATTTTTCTAAATGAGCAGTTCTTC | CASSTPQAIFLNEQFF
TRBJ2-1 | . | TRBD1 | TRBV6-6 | TGTGCCAGCAGTTCCCTCGACAGGGGACCTAGTAATGAGCAGTTCTTC | CASSSLDRGPSNEQFF
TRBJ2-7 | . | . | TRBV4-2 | TGTGCCAGCAGCCAAGATCGAGGGACCTACGAGCAGTACTTC | CASSQDRGTYEQYF
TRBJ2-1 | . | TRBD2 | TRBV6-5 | TGTGCCAGCAGTTACTCGTTTGCGGGAGGACGGAATGAGCAGTTCTTC | CASSYSFAGGRNEQFF
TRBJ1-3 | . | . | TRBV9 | TGTGCCAGCAGCGTAACCGGGACGAGTGGAAACACCATATATTTT | CASSVTGTSGNTIYF
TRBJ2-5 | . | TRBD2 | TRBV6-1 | TGTGCCAGCAGACTAGCGGGAGGGAGAGAGACCCAGTACTTC | CASRLAGGRETQYF
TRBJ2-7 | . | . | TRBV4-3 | TGCGCCAGCAGCCGAAGCGCCAGCGGGGACAATTACGAGCAGTACTTC | CASSRSASGDNYEQYF
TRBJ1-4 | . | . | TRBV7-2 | TGTGCCAGCAGCGATGAGGGCTATGTGAGCGAAAAACTGTTTTTT | CASSDEGYVSEKLFF
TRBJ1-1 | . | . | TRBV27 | TGTGCCACCCGGGTCGCACATCTACGGGGCACTGAAGCTTTCTTT | CATRVAHLRGTEAFF
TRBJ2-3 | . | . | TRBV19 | TGTGCCAGTAGTATTAGCACAGATACGCAGTATTTT | CASSISTDTQYF
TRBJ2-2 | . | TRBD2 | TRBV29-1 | TGCAGCGTTGAAATTCGGACTAGCGGGAGGGCCGTAAACACCGGGGAGCTGTTTTTT | CSVEIRTSGRAVNTGELFF
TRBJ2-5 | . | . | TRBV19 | TGTGCCAGTAGCAGGGGGGGAGAGACCCAGTACTTC | CASSRGGETQYF